This TCR beta chain stems from a study of shared clonotypes between healthy human individuals (dated by TCRdb to the early 2020s). As for the study more broadly: The cohort included three men and a couple of women between 18 and 49 years of age. For each donor, CD4 naive and CD4 memory were each given three plates, CD8 naive was given two plates, and CD8 memory was given one plate. The study deeply sequenced blood TCR repertoires of roughly five healthy adults to estimate repertoire size and the extent of clonotype sharing between individuals. To increase sequencing depth and limit assay-specific biases, different laboratories used diverse techniques to prepare libraries and sequence TCR repertoires. Between about 0.85 and 8.9 billion PBMCs per donor were obtained by leukapheresis. General study outcomes and caveats: Pairwise subsampling led to the expectation that sequencing depth would affect the degree of clonotype sharing among donors. Rarefaction of sorted-subset datasets indicated incomplete sequencing despite the large sequencing depth. The genetic and exposure-history diversity represented was limited by the small number of donors. Sampling was restricted to blood, and TCR repertoires in tissues likely differ from the TCR repertoires found in blood. Larger estimated clonotype richness was generally found for naive subsets than for memory subsets. Compared with non-shared clonotypes, clonotypes shared by all four sorted-subset donors had higher generation probabilities. When four donors were compared, the shared fraction of clonotypes was about 5.4% for naive CD4, more than 3% for naive CD8, about 2.5% for memory CD4, and less than 0.5% for memory CD8.

The donors were healthy, HIV-negative adults with no recently reported acute infections or vaccinations. Every donor was a Caucasian adult residing in Nashville, Tennessee, USA. CD4+ T cells were enriched through magnetic negative selection, after which naive cells were positively selected on CD45RA and the remaining negative fraction served as the memory subset. Blood was obtained by leukapheresis, after which PBMCs were separated by Ficoll-Histopaque density gradient centrifugation and cryopreserved in liquid nitrogen vapor phase. Purity and quantity of every magnetically sorted T cell population were checked by analytical flow cytometry. Genomic DNA was isolated from every sorted fraction and measured by UV absorbance on a Nanodrop 2000c. Points on this clone: What antigen it recognizes has not been identified. One base away there is no much larger clone; base qualities are not given.

The CDR3 runs 19 residues from the cysteine to the phenylalanine. Only the CDR3 region is kept as DNA, spanning 57 bases read in frame from base 1. Using the deep immunoSEQ assay, TCR CDR3 regions were amplified from genomic DNA by multiplex PCR. Extracted genomic DNA from each cell subset was spread evenly across all wells of several immunoSEQ 96-well plates, with each plate serving as a replicate. For sorted subsets, 200 ng of genomic DNA, equivalent to about 30,000 T cell genomes, went into each replicate PCR. Purified libraries were quantified with a Qubit 3.0 fluorometer, sized on a Bioanalyzer 2100, and re-quantified with the KAPA Library Quantification kit. Every immunoSEQ 96-well plate was sequenced on a separate single-read 150-cycle Illumina NextSeq 550 flow cell. The paper's data handling went like this. Because the immunoSEQ output held only junctional sequences and lacked quality scores, the filtering could not match the filtering applied to full-length reads. Sequences were annotated with PyIR, a Python wrapper for IgBLAST v1.9, and V/J genes and CDR3 were assigned using IMGT germline references. Reads were filtered out if the reads had weak V/J assignments (E-value above 1e-6), no CDR3, stop codons, out-of-frame junctions, or ambiguous translated residues. V3J clonotypes were defined by identical inferred V gene, J gene, and CDR3 amino acid sequence. Percentage overlap between repertoires was calculated by dividing the number of shared unique clonotypes by the size of the smaller repertoire. Repertoire richness was assessed with RTK rarefaction, the Chao1 estimator, and Recon v2.1 estimates of unobserved clonotypes. Generation probabilities were computed with OLGA for all TCRbeta clonotypes obtained by the gDNA method from four donors. TCRdb limited this immuneACCESS table to in-frame rearrangements with V and J called. A share of clones is missing; checked studies link under half to unresolved V genes, and the rest is unexplained. V, J and clone size are those of that table, while D and trimming were read from the DNA. This sample lists under 600,000 clones; about 96% were detected once. The ten largest clones take up 0.045% to 0.06% of the sample.

The specimen was naive CD4+ T cells sorted from blood. This sample's cell subset or site label indicates: CD45RA+ positively selected. This clonotype was sampled from a woman in her 30s in good health. The sequence joins TRBV21-1 to TRBJ1-4. TRBV21-1 is tagged as a pseudogene. The nucleotide sequence is TGTGCCAGCAGCCCCGGGGGGGAGGAGACGACTGCAACTAATGAAAAACTGTTTTTT. Translated, it gives CASSPGGEETTATNEKLFF.